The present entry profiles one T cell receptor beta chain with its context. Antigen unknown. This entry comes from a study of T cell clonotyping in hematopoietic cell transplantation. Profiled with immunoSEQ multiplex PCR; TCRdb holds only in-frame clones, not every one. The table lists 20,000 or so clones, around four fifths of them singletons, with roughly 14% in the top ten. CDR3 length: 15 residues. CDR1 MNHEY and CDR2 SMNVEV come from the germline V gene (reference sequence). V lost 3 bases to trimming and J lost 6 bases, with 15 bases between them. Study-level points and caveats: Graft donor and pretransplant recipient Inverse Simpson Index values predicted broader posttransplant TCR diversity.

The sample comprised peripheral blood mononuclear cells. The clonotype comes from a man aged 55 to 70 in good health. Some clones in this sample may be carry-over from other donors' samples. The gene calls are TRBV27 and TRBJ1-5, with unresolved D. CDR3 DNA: TGTGCCAGCAGTTTTAAAGGGCAGGAAGGTCAGCCCCAGCATTTT. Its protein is CASSFKGQEGQPQHF.